Listed below are T cell receptor beta chains from one sample, sequenced in a study of blood T cell repertoires in COVID-19. The method was immunoSEQ multiplex PCR; TCRdb's version includes in-frame clones alone and lacks a portion of them. Altogether about 220,000 clones are present, 82% being singletons, with the ten largest covering roughly 3.5%. What was sequenced was PBMCs or T cells enriched from blood (not recorded which). These receptors were collected from a woman aged 55-75 years who had recovered from COVID-19. Each CDR3 is given with its conserved first and last residue. Fields, in order: clone size, J gene, D gene, V gene, CDR3 protein, CDR3 DNA. The D gene is left open where the match is weak. Clone size is given for some rows only: seen once, a few or many times, or a class if the clone is expanded.

NA	TRBJ1-1	NA	TRBV19	CASSIQGAQGGEAFF	TGTGCCAGTAGTATCCAAGGGGCCCAGGGAGGTGAAGCTTTCTTT
NA	TRBJ2-3	NA	TRBV4-1	CASSVRSLDTQYF	TGCGCCAGCAGCGTTAGGAGTCTCGATACGCAGTATTTT
NA	TRBJ2-1	TRBD1	TRBV18	CASSPNRGDNEQFF	TGTGCCAGCTCACCCAACAGGGGCGACAATGAGCAGTTCTTC
NA	TRBJ1-5	NA	TRBV19	CASKFAVSNQPQHF	TGTGCCAGTAAGTTCGCAGTTAGCAATCAGCCCCAGCATTTT
NA	TRBJ1-4	NA	TRBV6-1	CASSDRGGEKLFF	TGTGCCAGCAGTGACAGGGGTGGTGAAAAACTGTTTTTT
NA	TRBJ1-4	NA	TRBV7-9	CASSVGGDNEKLFF	TGTGCCAGCAGCGTCGGAGGAGACAATGAAAAACTGTTTTTT
NA	TRBJ1-1	NA	TRBV12-3/TRBV12-4	CASTRGENTEAFF	TGTGCCAGCACCCGAGGAGAGAACACTGAAGCTTTCTTT
NA	TRBJ2-1	TRBD2	TRBV19	CASIGGLAGVYEQFF	TGTGCCAGTATTGGGGGACTAGCGGGAGTTTATGAGCAGTTCTTC
NA	TRBJ2-7	NA	TRBV6-2/TRBV6-3	CASSYQGTIYEQYF	TGTGCCAGCAGTTACCAGGGTACTATCTACGAGCAGTACTTC
NA	TRBJ1-1	NA	TRBV18	CASNQRGVTEAFF	TGTGCCAGCAACCAGCGGGGGGTGACTGAAGCTTTCTTT
once	TRBJ2-1	TRBD2	TRBV19	CASRTLAGGPFNEQFF	TGTGCCAGCAGAACCCTAGCGGGGGGGCCTTTCAATGAGCAGTTCTTC